Listed below are T cell receptor beta chains from one sample, sequenced in a study of shared clonotypes between healthy human individuals. Profiling relied on immunoSEQ multiplex PCR, and the TCRdb table lists in-frame clones only, not all of them. The data hold about 340,000 clones, with less than 75% observed a single time. Sequenced sample: memory CD4+ T cells sorted from blood. The receptors here all came from a man between 25 and 39 years old in good health. Both conserved end residues are part of each CDR3. A D gene is named only where the DNA matches it firmly. The listing skips clone size in some rows; elsewhere it reads once, few, many or a size class.

TRBJ2-3,-,TRBV2,-,CASSRDTDTQYF,TGTGCCAGCAGTAGGGACACAGATACGCAGTATTTT
TRBJ2-1,-,TRBV20-1,-,CSARDLGRQFF,TGCAGTGCTAGAGATCTGGGGAGGCAGTTCTTC
TRBJ2-3,-,TRBV14,-,CASSHRDVRGTDTQYF,TGTGCCAGCAGCCACCGGGACGTCCGCGGCACAGATACGCAGTATTTT
TRBJ2-7,-,TRBV28,TRBD2,CASSSIAGGFYEQYF,TGTGCCAGCAGTTCTATAGCGGGAGGATTCTACGAGCAGTACTTC
TRBJ1-4,few,TRBV5-1,-,CASSDGAGREKLFF,TGCGCCAGCAGTGACGGTGCCGGGAGGGAAAAACTGTTTTTT
TRBJ2-5,-,TRBV5-1,TRBD1,CASSEQPGQQETQYF,TGCGCCAGCAGCGAACAACCGGGACAGCAAGAGACCCAGTACTTC
TRBJ2-7,-,TRBV19,-,CASSMPGRYEQYF,TGTGCCAGTAGTATGCCTGGTCGGTACGAGCAGTACTTC
TRBJ1-5,-,TRBV7-8,TRBD1,CASSLRDRDQPQHF,TGTGCCAGCAGCTTAAGGGACAGGGATCAGCCCCAGCATTTT
TRBJ2-3,many,TRBV28,TRBD1,CASRRQGADTQYF,TGTGCCAGTCGACGACAGGGGGCAGATACGCAGTATTTT
TRBJ2-6,-,TRBV14,-,CASSQVWGALGANVLTF,TGTGCCAGCAGCCAAGTTTGGGGGGCGCTTGGGGCCAACGTCCTGACTTTC
TRBJ1-2,-,TRBV19,TRBD1,CASRQGADYGYTF,TGTGCCAGCAGACAGGGGGCGGACTATGGCTACACCTTC
TRBJ1-5,-,TRBV19,TRBD1,CASSLDRGPQPQHF,TGTGCCAGTAGTTTGGACAGGGGGCCTCAGCCCCAGCATTTT
TRBJ2-7,-,TRBV6-6,TRBD1,CASSYDRGKAYEQYF,TGTGCCAGCAGTTATGACAGGGGAAAGGCCTACGAGCAGTACTTC
TRBJ1-5,-,TRBV7-2,-,CASSSQGDQPQHF,TGTGCCAGCAGCTCACAGGGAGATCAGCCCCAGCATTTT
TRBJ2-3,-,TRBV9,TRBD1,CASSVEGTGRDTQYF,TGTGCCAGCAGCGTAGAGGGGACAGGGCGAGATACGCAGTATTTT
TRBJ2-2,-,TRBV18,-,CASSPPSGGSNTGELFF,TGTGCCAGCTCACCACCGAGTGGGGGTTCGAACACCGGGGAGCTGTTTTTT
TRBJ2-7,-,TRBV27,TRBD1,CASSLLPGQYYEQYF,TGTGCCAGCAGTTTACTCCCGGGACAGTATTACGAGCAGTACTTC
TRBJ1-2,-,TRBV29-1,-,CSVDLTGLGGYTF,TGCAGCGTTGATCTGACGGGGTTGGGAGGCTACACCTTC
TRBJ2-5,-,TRBV27,TRBD1,CASSLQGAWETQYF,TGTGCCAGCAGTCTCCAGGGGGCATGGGAGACCCAGTACTTC
TRBJ2-2,-,TRBV10-1,-,CASSDHRGQKNTGELFF,TGCGCCAGCAGTGACCACCGCGGACAGAAAAACACCGGGGAGCTGTTTTTT
TRBJ2-1,-,TRBV12-5,TRBD2,CASGSNSAGEGNEQFF,TGTGCTAGTGGCTCTAACTCCGCGGGAGAGGGTAATGAGCAGTTCTTC
TRBJ2-5,-,TRBV25-1,TRBD2,CASSYSGTYQETQYF,TGTGCCAGCAGTTATAGCGGGACGTACCAAGAGACCCAGTACTTC
TRBJ1-1,-,TRBV28,-,CASTNSLSNTEAFF,TGTGCCAGCACTAACAGCTTGTCGAACACTGAAGCTTTCTTT
TRBJ2-7,-,TRBV30,TRBD1,CAWTPGTAASYEQYF,TGTGCCTGGACCCCTGGGACAGCTGCATCCTACGAGCAGTACTTC
TRBJ2-1,-,TRBV5-4,-,CASSNPTNGEQFF,TGTGCCAGCAGCAATCCGACAAATGGTGAGCAGTTCTTC
TRBJ2-5,-,TRBV10-2,-,CASSESGIARETQYF,TGCGCCAGCAGTGAGTCGGGGATAGCGAGGGAGACCCAGTACTTC
TRBJ2-2,-,TRBV28,TRBD1,CASSFLGTGLTGELFF,TGTGCCAGCAGTTTCCTCGGGACAGGGTTAACCGGGGAGCTGTTTTTT
TRBJ2-3,once,TRBV29-1,-,CSARGGQGQDTQYF,TGCAGCGCTAGAGGGGGGCAGGGACAAGATACGCAGTATTTT
TRBJ1-1,-,TRBV30,-,CAWSLWGRMNTEAFF,TGTGCCTGGAGTCTATGGGGAAGAATGAACACTGAAGCTTTCTTT
TRBJ1-5,-,TRBV28,-,CASSERGGGVVSNQPQHF,TGTGCCAGCAGCGAGAGGGGCGGGGGCGTTGTCAGCAATCAGCCCCAGCATTTT
TRBJ1-5,-,TRBV6-1,-,CASSRNRPGNQPQHF,TGTGCCAGCAGTAGAAACCGACCGGGCAATCAGCCCCAGCATTTT
TRBJ2-7,-,TRBV5-1,-,CASSLGSSAREQYF,TGCGCCAGCAGCTTGGGATCGTCGGCTCGCGAGCAGTACTTC
TRBJ1-1,-,TRBV6-5,TRBD1,CASSSNRGSTEAFF,TGTGCCAGCAGTTCCAACAGGGGTAGTACTGAAGCTTTCTTT
TRBJ2-5,-,TRBV19,-,CASGKGSETQYF,TGTGCCAGTGGTAAGGGATCCGAGACCCAGTACTTC
TRBJ2-2,-,TRBV28,-,CASTEGGRVGELFF,TGTGCCAGCACGGAAGGGGGGAGAGTAGGGGAGCTGTTTTTT
TRBJ2-3,-,TRBV13,TRBD2,CASSLWTSGRTDTQYF,TGTGCCAGCAGCTTATGGACTAGCGGGAGAACAGATACGCAGTATTTT
TRBJ1-5,once,TRBV9,-,CASSVGGGQPQHF,TGTGCCAGCAGCGTAGGAGGGGGTCAGCCCCAGCATTTT
TRBJ2-1,-,TRBV18,TRBD1,CASSPRTGGDNEQFF,TGTGCCAGCTCACCGCGGACAGGGGGTGACAATGAGCAGTTCTTC
TRBJ1-5,-,TRBV28,TRBD1,CASLSGGDFYSNQPQHF,TGTGCTAGTCTGTCAGGGGGCGACTTTTATAGCAATCAGCCCCAGCATTTT
TRBJ1-1,-,TRBV5-6,-,CASSLYVNTEAFF,TGTGCCAGCAGCTTGTACGTCAACACTGAAGCTTTCTTT
TRBJ2-7,-,TRBV27,-,CASSSSGAGEYF,TGTGCCAGCAGTTCCTCGGGAGCAGGCGAGTACTTC
TRBJ2-1,-,TRBV15,-,CATSRGGIPSYNEQFF,TGTGCCACCAGCAGAGGTGGGATCCCCTCCTACAATGAGCAGTTCTTC
TRBJ1-4,-,TRBV7-9,TRBD1,CASSSRGGRGPEKLFF,TGTGCCAGCAGCAGCCGGGGAGGCAGGGGGCCTGAAAAACTGTTTTTT
TRBJ2-5,-,TRBV7-6,TRBD1,CASSLAGTGQETQYF,TGTGCCAGCAGCTTAGCTGGGACAGGGCAAGAGACCCAGTACTTC
TRBJ2-1,-,TRBV2,TRBD2,CATAEGTSVYNEQFF,TGTGCCACCGCAGAGGGGACTAGCGTCTACAATGAGCAGTTCTTC
TRBJ2-1,many,TRBV14,TRBD2,CASSYTGTSGWIRTRNEQFF,TGTGCCAGCAGCTATACCGGGACTAGCGGCTGGATCCGTACACGGAATGAGCAGTTCTTC
TRBJ1-3,-,TRBV18,-,CASSPSRTGTGNTIYF,TGTGCCAGCTCACCATCTCGAACAGGGACTGGAAACACCATATATTTT